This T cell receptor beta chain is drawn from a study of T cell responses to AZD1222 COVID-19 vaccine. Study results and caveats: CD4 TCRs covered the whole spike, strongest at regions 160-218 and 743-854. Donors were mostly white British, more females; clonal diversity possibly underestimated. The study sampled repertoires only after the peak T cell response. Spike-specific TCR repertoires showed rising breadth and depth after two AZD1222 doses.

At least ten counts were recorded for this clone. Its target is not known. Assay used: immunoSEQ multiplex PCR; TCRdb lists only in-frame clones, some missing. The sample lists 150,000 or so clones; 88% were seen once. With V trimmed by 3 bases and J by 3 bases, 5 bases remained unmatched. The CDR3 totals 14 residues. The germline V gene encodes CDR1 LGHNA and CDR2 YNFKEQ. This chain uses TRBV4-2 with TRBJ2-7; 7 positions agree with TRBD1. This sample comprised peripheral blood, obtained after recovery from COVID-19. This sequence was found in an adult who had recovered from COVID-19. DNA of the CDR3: TGTGCCAGCAGCCACGGGACAGCCGGCTACGAGCAGTACTTC. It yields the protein CASSHGTAGYEQYF.